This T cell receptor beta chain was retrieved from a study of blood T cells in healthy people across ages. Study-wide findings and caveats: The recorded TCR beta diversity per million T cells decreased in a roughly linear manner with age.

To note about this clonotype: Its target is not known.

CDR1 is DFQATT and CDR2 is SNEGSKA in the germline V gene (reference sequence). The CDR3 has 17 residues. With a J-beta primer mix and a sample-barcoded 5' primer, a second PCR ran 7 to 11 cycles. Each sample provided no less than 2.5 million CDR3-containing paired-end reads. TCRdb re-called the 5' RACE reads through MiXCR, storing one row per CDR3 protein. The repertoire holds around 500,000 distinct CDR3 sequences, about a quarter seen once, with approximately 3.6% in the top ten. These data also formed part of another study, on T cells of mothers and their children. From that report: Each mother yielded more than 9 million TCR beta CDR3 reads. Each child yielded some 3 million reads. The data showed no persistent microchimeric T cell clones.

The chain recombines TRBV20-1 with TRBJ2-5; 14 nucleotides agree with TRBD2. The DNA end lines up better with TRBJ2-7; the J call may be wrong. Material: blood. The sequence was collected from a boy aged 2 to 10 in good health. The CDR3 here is CSARGVTSGRAAYEQYF. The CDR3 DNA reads TGCAGTGCGAGGGGAGTGACTAGCGGGAGGGCCGCCTACGAGCAGTACTTC.